The 27 T cell receptor beta chains below were found in one sample sequenced in a study of T cell clonality in common variable immunodeficiency. TCRdb's copy holds only in-frame clones and misses some; the assay was immunoSEQ multiplex PCR. The sample has about 74,000 clones, none seen only once. The specimen was peripheral blood mononuclear cells. The receptors derive from a person aged 18-70 years in good health.

As regards this clone: Read coverage stops 3 residues before the CDR3 terminus; the germline J gene supplies the remainder. The chain carries TRBV20-1 and TRBJ1-1; D is undetermined. V lost 0 bases and J 4 bases, leaving 6 bases between the germline ends. This CDR3 contains 12 residues. CDR1 is DFQATT and CDR2 is SNEGSKA in the germline V gene (reference sequence). CDR3 sequence: CSARDSGTEAFF. The DNA read from the CDR3 is TGCAGTGCTAGAGACTCGGGCACTGAA.

This clone was observed at least ten times. The read ends 3 residues before the CDR3 terminus; that terminus is restored from the germline J gene. This chain connects TRBV7-9 to TRBJ2-5; 7 nucleotides align to TRBD2. CDR3 length equals 15 residues. V gave up 3 bases and J gave up 5 bases; unmatched junction bases: 9. The germline gives CDR1 SEHNR, CDR2 FQNEAQ (reference sequence). CDR3 sequence reads: CASSFPAGAGETQYF. The sequenced CDR3 bases are TGTGCCAGCAGCTTCCCCGCGGGAGCAGGCGAGACC.

This clone showed up many times. The CDR3 DNA, read in part, is TGTGCCACCAGTGCTGGGGACAGGGCATACAATGAG. Residues: CATSAGDRAYNE. The CDR3 in full is CATSAGDRAYNEQFF. V usage is TRBV24-1 and J usage is TRBJ2-1, with TRBD1 matching 9 bases. The read finishes 3 residues shy of the CDR3 end, and the germline J gene is used to complete it. The germline V gene has CDR1 KGHDR and CDR2 SFDVKD. The CDR3 runs to 15 residues. Trimming cost V 5 bases and J 4 bases; bases outside gene matches: 5.

This clone was observed many times. The read ends 3 residues early relative to the CDR3; the germline J gene fills the gap. V is TRBV19 and J is TRBJ2-7; 8 bases align to TRBD1. V was clipped by 4 bases and J by 6 bases; unmatched bases: 5. The CDR3 length is 13 residues. Germline CDR1 reads LNHDA; CDR2 reads SQIVND (reference sequence). CDR3 residues: CASSTPDRGEQYF. CDR3 DNA, as far as it was read: TGTGCCAGTAGTACCCCCGACAGGGGCGAG.

To note about this clone: A far larger clone is just one base off, so this is likely a read error. The CDR3 end lies 3 residues beyond the end of the read and is filled in from the germline J gene. Other DNA sequences of this sample code for an identical CDR3. This sequence joins TRBV19 and TRBJ2-5, with 9 bases lining up with TRBD1. The V segment lost 4 bases and the J segment 5 bases; nucleotides outside the gene matches: 2. From germline, CDR1 is LNHDA and CDR2 SQIVND (reference sequence). This CDR3 is 13 amino acids long. CDR3 DNA, as far as it was read: TGTGCCAGTAGTAACAGGGGGCAGGAGACC. As protein: CASSNRGQET. The full CDR3 protein is CASSNRGQETQYF. The entire variable domain, with the rest obtained from reference TRBV19 and TRBJ2-5, is as follows: DGGITQSPKYLFRKEGQNVTLSCEQNLNHDAMYWYRQDPGQGLRLIYYSQIVNDFQKGDIAEGYSVSREKKESFPLTVTSAQKNPTAFYLCASSNRGQETQYFGPGTRLLVL.

Points on this clone: Coverage ceases 3 residues before the CDR3 finishes, and the germline J gene fills in the end. The rearrangement uses TRBV6-4 and TRBJ1-3; D may be TRBD1 (5 bases). Germline V lookup: CDR1 MRHNA, CDR2 SNTAGT. The CDR3 spans 20 residues. V lost 2 bases, J lost 2 bases, and 25 bases lay in between. This CDR3 reads CASSDIGGFVTPSTGNTIYF. Incomplete CDR3 DNA: TGTGCCAGCAGTGACATCGGGGGTTTTGTCACCCCATCTACTGGAAACACC.

This clone was recorded at least ten times. The read stops 3 residues short of the end of the CDR3; the missing end is completed from the germline J gene. This sequence joins TRBV20-1 and TRBJ1-5, with 7 bases lining up with TRBD1. Germline CDR1 reads DFQATT; CDR2 reads SNEGSKA (reference sequence). The trim removed 6 bases at V and 4 bases at J, leaving 12 bases unmatched. The length of the CDR3 is 15 residues. The covered CDR3 bases are TGCAGTGCCGCGAAGCCGGGACAGATAAATCAGCCC. Translating it yields CSAAKPGQINQP. The whole CDR3 protein reads CSAAKPGQINQPQHF.

This clone was detected ten times or more. The read ends 3 residues early relative to the CDR3; the germline J gene fills the gap. This chain links TRBV7-3 with TRBJ2-1; 12 positions agree with TRBD2. The CDR3 loop spans 17 amino acids. CDR1 SGHTA and CDR2 FQGTGA come from the germline V gene. V was clipped by 6 bases and J by 4 bases; unmatched bases: 10. The sequenced part of the CDR3 DNA is TGTGCCAGCAGTCTTTGGACTAGCGGGGACGAATACAATGAG. Protein sequence: CASSLWTSGDEYNE. The entire CDR3 reads CASSLWTSGDEYNEQFF.

This clone was seen many times. Read sequence stops 3 residues before the CDR3 end, and the germline J gene provides the missing end. The chain is built from TRBV6-2 or TRBV6-3 and TRBJ1-1, with no clear D. CDR1 MNHEY and CDR2 SVGEGT come from the germline V gene. Trimming left V 2 bases short and J 3 bases short, with 16 bases between. The CDR3 covers 16 residues. CDR3 amino acids: CASSYLRGSGDTEAFF. CDR3 DNA, as far as it was read: TGTGCCAGCAGTTACCTTCGCGGGAGTGGGGACACTGAA.

This clone was observed at least ten times. The read finishes 3 residues shy of the CDR3 end, and the germline J gene is used to complete it. The V gene is TRBV5-1, the J gene TRBJ2-7, with 7 bases fitting TRBD1. CDR1 is SGHRS, CDR2 YFSETQ, per germline. Trimming cost V 0 bases and J 1 base; bases outside gene matches: 4. The CDR3 extends over 15 amino acids. The part of the CDR3 DNA that was read is TGCGCCAGCAGCTTGGAGGGGGCAGGTTCCTACGAG. Translating gives CASSLEGAGSYE. The complete CDR3 sequence is CASSLEGAGSYEQYF.

This clone was picked up many times. With the read ending 3 residues before the CDR3 end, the germline J gene is used to fill in that end. The chain has TRBV6-2 or TRBV6-3 and TRBJ1-3; no firm D call. The V end lost 4 bases, the J end lost 0 bases, and 10 bases lay between the germline ends. CDR1 MNHEY and CDR2 SVGEGT come from the germline V gene. This CDR3 contains 15 residues. CDR3 loop: CASSLGFYSGNTIYF. The DNA read from the CDR3 is TGTGCCAGCAGTTTGGGCTTCTACTCTGGAAACACC.

This clone was picked up many times. The CDR3 end is not reached by the read, which stops 3 residues before it; the germline J gene fills it in. The rearrangement joins TRBV7-6 to TRBJ2-5; TRBD2 matches at 14 bases. V dropped 2 bases and J dropped 1; count of bases not matched to a gene: 3. CDR3 length equals 17 residues. Looked up from germline, CDR1 is SGHVS and CDR2 is FNYEAQ. The part of the CDR3 DNA that was read is TGTGCCAGCAGCTTACAGACTAGCGGGAGGGCCCAAGAGACC. Its translation is CASSLQTSGRAQET. The CDR3 as a whole reads CASSLQTSGRAQETQYF.

This clone was counted many times. The read terminates 3 residues ahead of where the CDR3 ends, so the germline J gene completes it. This sequence joins TRBV20-1 and TRBJ1-5; tentatively, D is TRBD1 (5 bases). Germline lookup yields CDR1 DFQATT and CDR2 SNEGSKA (reference sequence). This CDR3 spans 13 amino acids. The V end lost 4 bases, the J end lost 8 bases, and 15 bases lay between the germline ends. CDR3 DNA, as far as it was read: TGCAGTGCTACCTGGGGCGGACGGGAGCCC. Amino acid sequence: CSATWGGREP. The entire CDR3 sequence reads CSATWGGREPQHF.

This clone has ten or more counts. Read coverage stops 3 residues before the CDR3 terminus; the germline J gene supplies the remainder. The chain combines TRBV29-1 with TRBJ1-5, with TRBD1 matching 9 bases. Germline assignment: CDR1 SQVTM and CDR2 ANQGSEA. Trimming cost V 3 bases and J 0 bases; bases outside gene matches: 3. CDR3 length equals 15 residues. The DNA read from the CDR3 is TGCAGCGTTGACCGGGACAGGGTTAGCAATCAGCCC. Translation: CSVDRDRVSNQP. The whole CDR3 reads CSVDRDRVSNQPQHF.

This clone was counted ten times or more. The CDR3 extends 3 residues past the end of the read, so its final part is completed from the germline J gene. The chain joins TRBV7-2 to TRBJ1-3, with 8 bases that match TRBD1. Germline CDR1 reads SGHTA; CDR2 reads FQGNSA. J was trimmed by 4 bases and V by 4 bases; bases with no gene match: 6. The CDR3 runs to 15 residues. Here the CDR3 reads CASSSAGGSGNTIYF. Partial CDR3 DNA: TGTGCCAGCAGCTCCGCAGGGGGCAGCGGAAACACC.

This clone was observed at least ten times. Read data end 3 residues before the CDR3 end; the end is taken from the germline J gene. The V call is TRBV7-9, the J call TRBJ1-1; D is unclear. CDR3 length: 13 amino acids. Between the trimmed V and J ends, which lost 4 bases and 6 bases, there was a span of 12 bases. Germline CDR1 SEHNR, CDR2 FQNEAQ (reference sequence). The CDR3: CASSSPPVPEAFF. The covered CDR3 bases are TGTGCCAGCAGCTCACCGCCGGTCCCTGAA.

This clone appeared many times. With the read ending 3 residues before the CDR3 end, the germline J gene is used to fill in that end. This chain uses TRBV6-1 with TRBJ2-7, with 9 bases that match TRBD1. The CDR3 contains 16 residues. The V and J ends lost 4 bases and 3 bases, in that order; junction bases with no gene match: 10. In germline, CDR1 is MNHNS, CDR2 SASEGT. The covered CDR3 bases are TGTGCCAGCAGTGCCCGCTCCGGGACAGGGAACTACGAG. Its translation: CASSARSGTGNYE. In full, the CDR3 reads CASSARSGTGNYEQYF.

This clone was counted at least ten times. The read ends 3 residues before the CDR3 terminus; that terminus is restored from the germline J gene. The V gene is TRBV19, the J gene TRBJ1-1; D possibly corresponds to TRBD1 (5 bases). This CDR3 contains 14 residues. V lost 0 bases, J lost 6 bases, and 11 bases lay in between. Germline loops: CDR1 LNHDA, CDR2 SQIVND (reference sequence). The CDR3 loop reads CASSIDLGVPEAFF. Partial CDR3 DNA: TGTGCCAGTAGTATAGATCTAGGGGTCCCTGAA.

This clone was picked up many times. The sequence runs out 3 residues before the end of the CDR3; the remainder is reconstructed from the germline J gene. The V call is TRBV7-9, the J call TRBJ2-5, with 8 bases identical to TRBD1. Per the germline V gene, CDR1 is SEHNR and CDR2 is FQNEAQ (reference sequence). Trimming cost V 7 bases and J 5 bases; bases outside gene matches: 6. This CDR3 is built from 13 residues. CDR3 DNA, as far as it was read: TGTGCCAGCAATGCAGGGGGCAGGGAGACC. The encoded protein is CASNAGGRET. The full CDR3 protein is CASNAGGRETQYF. The variable domain in full, completed from reference TRBV7-9 and TRBJ2-5, reads DTGVSQNPRHKITKRGQNVTFRCDPISEHNRLYWYRQTLGQGPEFLTYFQNEAQLEKSRLLSDRFSAERPKGSFSTLEIQRTEQGDSAMYLCASNAGGRETQYFGPGTRLLVL.

There are many counts of this clone. With the read ending 3 residues before the CDR3 end, the germline J gene is used to fill in that end. The rearrangement joins TRBV5-1 to TRBJ2-7; 7 nucleotides agree with TRBD1. The CDR3 loop spans 14 amino acids. Germline V lookup: CDR1 SGHRS, CDR2 YFSETQ. V lost 6 bases to trimming and J lost 3 bases; unmatched junction nucleotides: 9. The chain's CDR3 is CASKGDRDYYEQYF. CDR3 DNA, as far as it was read: TGCGCCAGCAAAGGGGACAGAGATTACTACGAG.

This clone was counted many times. The read finishes 3 residues shy of the CDR3 end, and the germline J gene is used to complete it. The chain links TRBV11-2 to TRBJ2-2; 9 bases line up with TRBD1. In germline, CDR1 is SGHAT, CDR2 FQNNGV. CDR3 length equals 14 residues. J lost 7 bases, V lost 5 bases, and 5 bases had no gene match. CDR3 residues: CASSPTGGVGELFF. CDR3 DNA, as far as it was read: TGTGCCAGCAGCCCGACAGGGGGGGTCGGGGAG.

The sample holds many counts of this clone. The read ends 3 residues shy of where the CDR3 ends; the end is completed using the germline J gene. The genes are TRBV9 and TRBJ2-1; tentatively, D is TRBD1 (5 bases). V was trimmed by 3 bases and J by 7 bases, leaving 17 bases between them. From germline, CDR1 is SGDLS and CDR2 YYNGEE. The CDR3 has 15 residues. CDR3 bases read: TGTGCCAGCAGCGATTACAGGTTAGAGGCGAATGAG. Amino acids: CASSDYRLEANE. The full CDR3 is CASSDYRLEANEQFF.

This clone was detected many times. The sequence runs out 3 residues before the end of the CDR3; the remainder is reconstructed from the germline J gene. The chain is built from TRBV5-1 and TRBJ2-2; 11 nucleotides agree with TRBD2. CDR3 length: 17 residues. Germline CDR1 and CDR2: SGHRS and YFSETQ. Trimming took 2 bases from V and 7 from J; bases not matched to a gene: 10. Partial CDR3 DNA: TGCGCCAGCAGCTTCTCGCAACTAGCGGGAGTGGGCGGGGAG. Its translation: CASSFSQLAGVGGE. Given in full, the CDR3 is CASSFSQLAGVGGELFF.

This clone was recorded many times. The sequence runs out 3 residues before the end of the CDR3; the remainder is reconstructed from the germline J gene. V usage is TRBV10-1 and J usage is TRBJ2-3; 8 bases map to TRBD2. Germline CDR1 is WNHNN and CDR2 is SYGVQD (reference sequence). Trimming at V came to 4 bases and at J to 6 bases, leaving 6 bases not matched to a gene. The CDR3 runs to 14 residues. CDR3 loop: CASSGGGSPDTQYF. The part of the CDR3 DNA that was read is TGCGCCAGCAGTGGCGGGGGGAGCCCGGATACG.

In this sample, this clone turned up many times. Coverage ceases 3 residues before the CDR3 finishes, and the germline J gene fills in the end. The chain joins TRBV10-3 to TRBJ2-5, with 8 bases fitting TRBD2. V shed 10 bases and J 2 bases; nucleotides not matched to a gene: 9. This CDR3 is 14 amino acids long. CDR1 and CDR2 from the germline V gene are ENHRY and SYGVKD. The part of the CDR3 DNA that was read is TGTGCCACCGAACAAGCGGGAGTGCAAGAGACC. It translates to CATEQAGVQET. The whole CDR3 reads CATEQAGVQETQYF.

This clone was counted many times. Read sequence stops 3 residues before the CDR3 end, and the germline J gene provides the missing end. The rearrangement links TRBV14 to TRBJ2-5; D gene uncertain. Germline V gene sequence: CDR1 SGHDN, CDR2 FVKESK. The CDR3 contains 15 residues. V was pared by 2 bases and J by 0 bases, with 10 bases between. The chain's CDR3 is CASSQPLGYQETQYF. The part of the CDR3 DNA that was read is TGTGCCAGCAGCCAACCTCTAGGATACCAAGAGACC.

This clone was observed at least ten times. The CDR3 DNA, read in part, is TGTGCCAGCAGGGACAGTGGTTCCTACGAG. Its translation: CASRDSGSYE. The entire CDR3 protein is CASRDSGSYEQYF. The genes are TRBV2 and TRBJ2-7; a weak D match, TRBD1 (6 bases). The read is 3 residues too short to cover the CDR3 end, so that end is filled in from the germline J gene. This CDR3 has 13 amino acids. The V end was cut by 6 bases, the J end by 1 base, with 10 bases between. CDR1 is SNHLY and CDR2 is FYNNEI in the germline V gene.